The 32 T cell receptor beta chains presented below share a single source sample, sequenced in a study of T cell responses to AZD1222 COVID-19 vaccine (dated by TCRdb to 2020 to 2022). Receptors were amplified or captured by the immunoSEQ multiplex PCR assay. The table comes from immuneACCESS by way of TCRdb, which keeps in-frame sequences with V and J called. Part of the clones is missing from these tables; in studies checked, under half for an unresolved V gene and the rest for unknown reasons. This sample comprises about 200,000 clones, roughly nine tenths of them detected only once. 3.6% of the sample is held by the ten biggest clonotypes. This sample's time point label indicates: about 28 days (+/-7) after the second vaccine dose. The treatment or condition label corresponds to: meningococcal conjugate vaccine given as trial control. Sequencing used peripheral blood, obtained 28 days after the second dose of the MenACWY control vaccine. These receptor sequences come from an adult who received the MenACWY meningococcal vaccine as a control.

The table lists this clone with a count of one. The CDR3 DNA reads as TGTGCCAGCAGCCCGGGACAGACTGGAAACACCATATATTTT. Residues: CASSPGQTGNTIYF. The chain has TRBV7-7 and TRBJ1-3; 7 positions match TRBD1. Unmatched junction bases numbered 3, after V lost 5 bases and J lost 2 bases. CDR3 length: 14 residues. Germline-derived CDR1 and CDR2 are SSHAT and FNYEAQ (reference sequence).

This rearrangement joins TRBV7-6 to TRBJ2-3; tentative D call: TRBD2 (6 bases). Germline CDR1 and CDR2: SGHVS and FNYEAQ. Trimming removed 5 bases from V and 4 bases from J, with 13 bases in between. CDR3 size: 14 residues. In nucleotides, the CDR3 is TGTGCCAGCAGCCCACGAACGGGGGCAGATACGCAGTATTTT. It yields the protein CASSPRTGADTQYF.

V gene TRBV7-3 combines with J gene TRBJ1-1; D perhaps matches TRBD1 (5 bases). This CDR3 spans 15 amino acids. Trimming removed 3 bases from V and 5 bases from J, with 16 bases in between. Germline assignment: CDR1 SGHTA and CDR2 FQGTGA. CDR3 nucleotides: TGTGCCAGCAGCTTGATAGGGGTAGGGTGGACTGAAGCTTTCTTT. Translated, it gives CASSLIGVGWTEAFF. Based on the CDR3 plus reference TRBV7-3 and TRBJ1-1, the full variable domain is GAGVSQTPSNKVTEKGKYVELRCDPISGHTALYWYRQSLGQGPEFLIYFQGTGAADDSGLPNDRFFAVRPEGSVSTLKIQRTERGDSAVYLCASSLIGVGWTEAFFGQGTRLTVV.

This chain links TRBV6-5 with TRBJ2-7, with TRBD1 matching 12 bases. Trimming at V came to 6 bases and at J to 5 bases, leaving 5 bases not matched to a gene. From germline, CDR1 is MNHEY and CDR2 SVGAGI. This CDR3 spans 14 amino acids. The CDR3 is CASRGGTGGNEQYF. In DNA form, the CDR3 reads TGTGCCAGCAGGGGAGGGACAGGGGGCAACGAGCAGTACTTC.

The chain has TRBV2 and TRBJ1-3, with D perhaps matching TRBD1 (5 bases). The ends were cut back, 8 bases at V and 0 bases at J, with 11 bases in the middle. Per the germline V gene, CDR1 is SNHLY and CDR2 is FYNNEI. The CDR3 has 14 residues. The CDR3 loop is CASGARTSGNTIYF. The DNA for the CDR3 is TGTGCCAGCGGGGCAAGGACCTCTGGAAACACCATATATTTT.

The rearrangement links TRBV28 to TRBJ2-3; D is uncertain. The V end lost 5 bases, the J end lost 2 bases, and 5 bases lay between the germline ends. The CDR3 totals 12 residues. Looked up from germline, CDR1 is MDHEN and CDR2 is SYDVKM. This CDR3 is CASSTSTDTQYF. CDR3 nucleotide sequence: TGTGCCAGCAGTACTTCCACAGATACGCAGTATTTT. The variable domain in full, with the rest retrieved from reference TRBV28 and TRBJ2-3, is DVKVTQSSRYLVKRTGEKVFLECVQDMDHENMFWYRQDPGLGLRLIYFSYDVKMKEKGDIPEGYSVSREKKERFSLILESASTNQTSMYLCASSTSTDTQYFGPGTRLTVL.

The chain has TRBV2 and TRBJ2-3; TRBD2 is a possible D gene (5 bases). Germline V gene data show CDR1 as SNHLY and CDR2 as FYNNEI. The CDR3 is 16 amino acids. CDR3 region: CASREFLQSSTDTQYF. The CDR3 DNA reads TGTGCTTCAAGGGAGTTTCTCCAGTCTAGCACAGATACGCAGTATTTT.

The rearrangement links TRBV7-9 to TRBJ1-1, with D hard to call. V lost 7 bases to trimming and J lost 4 bases, with 10 bases between them. The germline gives CDR1 SEHNR, CDR2 FQNEAQ (reference sequence). The CDR3 consists of 12 residues. Written as DNA, the CDR3 is TGTGCCAGCACCTACTGGGGCACTGAAGCTTTCTTT. Its protein product is CASTYWGTEAFF.

This clone was observed a single time. The genes are TRBV4-3 and TRBJ1-2; D call uncertain. V was clipped by 2 bases and J by 1 base, with 14 bases between them. Germline V gene lookup returns CDR1 LGHNA and CDR2 YSLEER. The CDR3 is 16 amino acids. The CDR3 loop is CASSQLPVGINYGYTF. The CDR3 DNA reads as TGCGCCAGCAGCCAACTCCCGGTGGGCATTAACTATGGCTACACCTTC.

CDR3 in amino acids: CASSPARVTDTQYF. For the CDR3, the DNA is TGTGCCAGCAGCCCCGCGAGAGTCACAGATACGCAGTATTTT. The chain joins TRBV7-6 to TRBJ2-3; D call uncertain. The CDR3 runs 14 residues. The germline gives CDR1 SGHVS, CDR2 FNYEAQ. The V end was cut by 5 bases, the J end by 2 bases, with 11 bases between.

This chain uses TRBV5-1 with TRBJ2-2; TRBD2 matches 12 bases. The V gene end was trimmed by 1 base and the J gene end by 6 bases; junction bases not matched to a gene: 4. Germline CDR1 SGHRS, CDR2 YFSETQ. This CDR3 comprises 16 residues. The CDR3 loop is CASSLSSGRAAGELFF. In nucleotides, the CDR3 is TGCGCCAGCAGCTTGTCTAGCGGGAGGGCCGCCGGGGAGCTGTTTTTT.

The chain uses TRBV19 and TRBJ2-1; TRBD1 aligns across 10 bases. The germline CDR1 and CDR2 sequences are LNHDA and SQIVND (reference sequence). Trimming cost V 5 bases and J 8 bases; bases outside gene matches: 9. The CDR3 extends over 15 amino acids. CDR3 residues: CASSSAGQGTHEQFF. In nucleotides, the CDR3 is TGTGCCAGTAGTTCCGCGGGACAGGGGACTCATGAGCAGTTCTTC.

V usage is TRBV24-1 and J usage is TRBJ1-5; 8 bases fit TRBD1. This CDR3 is built from 16 residues. With 7 bases clipped from V and 2 bases from J, the junction kept 9 bases outside the gene matches. Germline V gives CDR1 KGHDR, CDR2 SFDVKD. CDR3 in amino acids: CATSLGGQGGNQPQHF. In nucleotides, the CDR3 is TGTGCCACCAGCTTGGGTGGACAGGGAGGCAATCAGCCCCAGCATTTT.

V is TRBV4-1 and J is TRBJ1-4; tentative D call: TRBD1 (5 bases). The CDR3 is made up of 16 amino acids. V shed 4 bases and J shed 0 bases, with 12 bases lying between them. Germline V CDR1 and CDR2: MGHRA, YSYEKL. The CDR3 bases are TGCGCCAGCAGCCTGGACCGGGACCCAACTAATGAAAAACTGTTTTTT. It encodes CASSLDRDPTNEKLFF.

This clone has only one observation. The chain links TRBV4-3 to TRBJ1-1; D gene uncertain. Trimming took off 4 bases at V and 0 bases at J, with 9 bases between the two ends. The CDR3 extends over 14 amino acids. Germline V CDR1 and CDR2: LGHNA, YSLEER. CDR3 sequence (DNA): TGCGCCAGCAGCCTACTCGGGGTGAACACTGAAGCTTTCTTT. The encoded protein is CASSLLGVNTEAFF.

Remarks on this clone: At one end, the junction sequence differs from germline, possibly due to a read error. V gene TRBV3-1 (or the pseudogene TRBV3-2) combines with J gene TRBJ2-1; D gene uncertain. Germline values: CDR1 LGHDT, CDR2 YNNKEL (reference sequence). This CDR3 region has 17 residues. Here the CDR3 reads CASSQDHGFGSYNEQFF. CDR3 in DNA: TGTGCCAGCAGTCAAGACCACGGGTTCGGGTCCTACAATGAGCAGTTCTTC.

V gene TRBV5-1 combines with J gene TRBJ1-3; D call uncertain. Trimming cost V 1 base and J 2 bases, with 10 bases left between them. Germline assignment: CDR1 SGHRS and CDR2 YFSETQ. The CDR3 runs 15 residues. The CDR3 DNA sequence: TGCGCCAGCAGCTTGCGGGAGAGAGCTGGAAACACCATATATTTT. Translated: CASSLRERAGNTIYF.

This chain links TRBV7-9 with TRBJ1-2; D is ambiguous. V lost 5 bases and J lost 6, with 13 bases in between. This CDR3 has 13 residues. Germline CDR1 reads SEHNR; CDR2 reads FQNEAQ (reference sequence). The CDR3 sequence: CASSLTVGDGYTF. CDR3 sequence (DNA): TGTGCCAGCAGCCTCACTGTCGGGGATGGCTACACCTTC.

The chain links TRBV7-9 to TRBJ2-7, with 8 bases aligning to TRBD1. Germline loops: CDR1 SEHNR, CDR2 FQNEAQ (reference sequence). CDR3 size: 15 residues. V shed 5 bases, J shed 3 bases, and the junction held 9 bases outside the gene matches. Here the CDR3 reads CASSLSATGVYEQYF. The CDR3 DNA reads TGTGCCAGCAGCCTATCCGCGACAGGGGTCTACGAGCAGTACTTC.

The chain employs TRBV21-1 and TRBJ2-5; the DNA was not compared with TRBD1, the D call given in the table. TRBV21-1 is assigned pseudogene status. This CDR3 is built from 16 residues. The CDR3 DNA sequence: TGTGCCAGCAGCAAAGAACCCCAGGACAGGTGGGAGACCCAGTACTTC. Protein product: CASSKEPQDRWETQYF.

This sequence joins TRBV5-3 and TRBJ1-6, with D unclear. TRBV5-3 is an open reading frame, and its role is uncertain. V lost 0 bases and J 0 bases, leaving 7 bases between the germline ends. This CDR3 contains 16 residues. CDR3 sequence (DNA): TGTGCCAGAAGCTTGGCCCTCGACTCCTATAATTCACCCCTCCACTTT. Residues: CARSLALDSYNSPLHF.

This chain joins TRBV18 and TRBJ2-2; 10 bases match TRBD1. The CDR3 loop spans 15 amino acids. Germline-derived CDR1 and CDR2 are KGHSH and LQKENI. V lost 3 bases, J lost 5 bases, and 3 bases stayed unmatched. The CDR3 bases are TGTGCCAGCTCACCTTGGACAGGGGGGACCGGGGAGCTGTTTTTT. Protein: CASSPWTGGTGELFF.

The chain links TRBV10-3 to TRBJ1-5; a weak D match, TRBD1 (6 bases). The CDR3 has 13 amino acids. Per the germline V gene, CDR1 is ENHRY and CDR2 is SYGVKD. Trimming cost V 8 bases and J 1 base, with 9 bases left between them. CDR3 region: CAIGTGSNQPQHF. CDR3 DNA: TGTGCCATCGGAACAGGGAGCAATCAGCCCCAGCATTTT.

This sequence joins TRBV30 and TRBJ2-7; 8 bases map to TRBD1. With 5 bases clipped from V and 3 bases from J, the junction kept 3 bases outside the gene matches. CDR1 and CDR2 from the germline V gene are GTSNPN and SVGIG (reference sequence). This CDR3 comprises 12 residues. The CDR3 spells CAWGQGNYEQYF. The CDR3 coding sequence is TGTGCCTGGGGACAGGGAAACTACGAGCAGTACTTC.

The V gene is TRBV5-1, the J gene TRBJ1-2; possible D gene TRBD1, 5 bases. The ends were cut back, 1 base at V and 0 bases at J, with 10 bases in the middle. This CDR3 has 15 residues. Germline V lookup: CDR1 SGHRS, CDR2 YFSETQ. CDR3 nucleotides: TGCGCCAGCAGCTTGCCTGACAGCACTAACTATGGCTACACCTTC. This sequence encodes CASSLPDSTNYGYTF.

V gene TRBV4-2 combines with J gene TRBJ2-3, with D perhaps TRBD2 (6 bases). With 3 bases removed from V and 1 base from J, the gap between germline ends came to 14 bases. This CDR3 has 16 residues. Germline lookup yields CDR1 LGHNA and CDR2 YNFKEQ. The CDR3 spells CASSHNQPSGTDTQYF. In DNA, the CDR3 is TGTGCCAGCAGCCATAACCAGCCTAGCGGCACAGATACGCAGTATTTT.

The chain carries TRBV18 and TRBJ2-1, with a possible D match to TRBD2 (5 bases). V lost 6 bases and J 9 bases, leaving 15 bases between the germline ends. This CDR3 comprises 13 residues. In germline, CDR1 is KGHSH, CDR2 LQKENI. In DNA form, the CDR3 reads TGTGCCAGCTCCCCTGTCCTAGCAGGTGAGCAGTTCTTC. Amino acid sequence: CASSPVLAGEQFF.

The chain combines TRBV27 with TRBJ2-1; tentative D call: TRBD1 (6 bases). CDR3 length: 14 residues. Germline V CDR1 and CDR2: MNHEY, SMNVEV (reference sequence). V was clipped by 4 bases and J by 8 bases, with 15 bases between them. CDR3 in DNA: TGTGCCAGCAGTTCTAGGACAGAGGGGTATGAGCAGTTCTTC. It yields the protein CASSSRTEGYEQFF.

The chain links TRBV7-3 to TRBJ1-2; D remains unclear. Germline V lookup: CDR1 SGHTA, CDR2 FQGTGA. The CDR3 is 20 residues long. The V end lost 3 bases, the J end lost 4 bases, and 30 bases lay between the germline ends. The CDR3 reads CASSFVSVVAGPPPSYGYTF. For the CDR3, the DNA is TGTGCCAGCAGCTTCGTTTCGGTGGTGGCAGGCCCACCCCCTAGCTATGGCTACACCTTC.

This clone was seen a single time. The gene calls are TRBV4-2 and TRBJ2-3; 8 positions agree with TRBD2. The CDR3 sequence is 16 residues long. With 1 base clipped from V and 1 base from J, the junction kept 4 bases outside the gene matches. Germline V gives CDR1 LGHNA, CDR2 YNFKEQ. CDR3 region: CASSQGLAGGTDTQYF. The CDR3 DNA follows: TGTGCCAGCAGCCAAGGCCTAGCGGGCGGCACAGATACGCAGTATTTT.

The rearrangement links TRBV7-6 to TRBJ1-2, with D possibly being TRBD1 (5 bases). Germline loops: CDR1 SGHVS, CDR2 FNYEAQ. This CDR3 is 14 amino acids long. V was trimmed by 1 base and J by 4 bases, leaving 10 bases between them. CDR3 coding DNA: TGTGCCAGCAGCTTAGATGGGGGAGGCTATGGCTACACCTTC. Translated: CASSLDGGGYGYTF.

The chain recombines TRBV6-6 with TRBJ1-3; D gene unclear. Germline V lookup: CDR1 MNHNY, CDR2 SVGAGI (reference sequence). The length of the CDR3 is 16 residues. V lost 6 bases and J 0 bases, leaving 15 bases between the germline ends. The CDR3 protein is CASSPTELHSGNTIYF. CDR3 DNA: TGTGCCAGCAGCCCCACAGAACTCCACTCTGGAAACACCATATATTTT.